Following are 21 T cell receptor beta chains from one sample sequenced in a study of early T cells in non-severe SARS-CoV-2 infection (dated by TCRdb to the early 2020s). Library method: 5' RACE. The sequencing machine was a NextSeq 500. In-frame beta chains were kept once TCRdb had trimmed the public reads at Q25 with fastp and called clones with MiXCR. Every entry covers one CDR3 protein and lists the most common genes and DNA from its rows. The table for this sample lists some 61,000 distinct CDR3 sequences; around 9.3% of them were counted only once. Around 21% of the sample is in the top ten clones. The source material was whole blood. The source of these receptors is an adult who was a healthcare worker with PCR-confirmed SARS-CoV-2 infection or an uninfected control (not recorded which).

There are a few counts of this clonotype. The V call is TRBV5-1, the J call TRBJ2-2; no reliable D call. In germline, CDR1 is SGHRS, CDR2 YFSETQ. V dropped 5 bases and J dropped 0 bases, with 14 bases sitting between them. The length of the CDR3 is 16 residues. The CDR3 region has the DNA TGCGCCAGCAGTCTTCTCTCTGGTCCGAACACCGGGGAGCTGTTTTTT. Translation: CASSLLSGPNTGELFF.

In its sample, this clonotype was seen many times. V usage is TRBV30 and J usage is TRBJ2-3; perhaps TRBD2 as D (5 bases). The V gene's germline CDR1 is GTSNPN and CDR2 SVGIG (reference sequence). The CDR3 consists of 15 residues. V was pared by 0 bases and J by 2 bases, with 12 bases between. CDR3 loop: CAWSVHGVPTDTQYF. CDR3 nucleotide sequence: TGTGCCTGGAGTGTACACGGGGTACCCACAGATACGCAGTATTTT.

This clonotype was seen at least ten times. The V call is TRBV12-3 or TRBV12-4, the J call TRBJ2-1; D gene uncertain. The CDR3 consists of 12 residues. Trimming stripped 8 bases from V and 9 bases from J, with 14 bases between. This chain's CDR3 is CASRGLGGEQFF. Written as DNA, the CDR3 is TGTGCCAGCCGTGGGCTCGGTGGTGAGCAGTTCTTC.

This clonotype has more than one count but fewer than ten. The CDR3 DNA reads TGTGCCTGGAGACAGGGTCCCGGACCTAATGAAAAACTGTTTTTT. Encoded protein: CAWRQGPGPNEKLFF. The chain couples TRBV30 to TRBJ1-4; tentatively, D is TRBD1 (6 bases). The V gene lost 3 bases and the J gene lost 3 bases, with 14 bases spanning the gap. The germline gives CDR1 GTSNPN, CDR2 SVGIG (reference sequence). The CDR3 runs to 15 residues.

This clonotype was found many times. V and J are TRBV18 and TRBJ1-1, with 7 nucleotides matching TRBD1. The CDR3 consists of 13 residues. CDR1 is KGHSH and CDR2 is LQKENI in the germline V gene. Trimming cost V 6 bases and J 3 bases; bases outside gene matches: 4. The CDR3 sequence: CASSFGTDTEAFF. The CDR3 DNA is TGTGCCAGCTCCTTTGGGACAGACACTGAAGCTTTCTTT.

This clonotype was observed a handful of times. The V gene is TRBV7-9, the J gene TRBJ2-5; 8 positions agree with TRBD2. The germline V gene has CDR1 SEHNR and CDR2 FQNEAQ (reference sequence). The CDR3 consists of 16 residues. The V and J ends lost 6 bases and 2 bases, in that order; junction bases with no gene match: 11. The CDR3 sequence: CASSLPSGLQQETQYF. In DNA, the CDR3 is TGTGCCAGCAGTCTTCCTAGCGGGCTTCAACAAGAGACCCAGTACTTC.

This clonotype was seen many times. V and J are TRBV7-8 and TRBJ1-2, with D unresolved. The germline CDR1 and CDR2 sequences are SGHVS and FQNEAQ. V was clipped by 5 bases and J by 2 bases, with 15 bases between them. This CDR3 is 15 amino acids long. CDR3 sequence (DNA): TGTGCCAGCAGCCCGAGCGCCGACCCCAACTATGGCTACACCTTC. Protein product: CASSPSADPNYGYTF.

In this sample, this clonotype turned up many times. This chain's CDR3 is CSAERDTGELFF. CDR3 in DNA: TGCAGCGCCGAACGGGACACCGGGGAGCTGTTTTTT. The rearrangement links TRBV29-1 to TRBJ2-2; no clear D. The CDR3 sequence is 12 residues long. Looked up from germline, CDR1 is SQVTM and CDR2 is ANQGSEA. The V gene lost 7 bases and the J gene lost 3 bases, with 9 bases spanning the gap.

This clonotype has more than one count but fewer than ten. This rearrangement joins TRBV12-3 or TRBV12-4 to TRBJ1-2, with D unresolved. The V and J ends lost 10 bases and 0 bases respectively, with 6 bases between them. The CDR3 consists of 11 residues. The CDR3: CATVTNYGYTF. In DNA form, the CDR3 reads TGTGCCACCGTCACTAACTATGGCTACACCTTC.

The CDR3 nucleotides are TGTGCCAGCAGCCTAACTAGCGGGGGGGCCGGAGAGACCCAGTACTTC. Amino acid sequence: CASSLTSGGAGETQYF. The chain has TRBV4-2 and TRBJ2-5; 13 bases agree with TRBD2. Germline CDR1 and CDR2: LGHNA and YNFKEQ. Unmatched junction bases numbered 6, after V lost 4 bases and J lost 4 bases. This CDR3 is 16 amino acids long.

The table lists this clonotype with many counts. This chain joins TRBV6-4 and TRBJ2-1, with TRBD2 matching over 7 bases. This CDR3 region has 14 residues. The germline gives CDR1 MRHNA, CDR2 SNTAGT. V lost 3 bases, J lost 2 bases, and 1 base stayed unmatched. The CDR3 bases are TGTGCCAGCAGTGAGCGGGGGACCTACAATGAGCAGTTCTTC. Its translation: CASSERGTYNEQFF.

The gene calls are TRBV12-3 or TRBV12-4 and TRBJ1-2; no firm D call. The CDR3 is made up of 11 amino acids. Trimming removed 3 bases at V and 8 bases at J, with 7 bases between. CDR3 sequence reads: CASSFGRGYTF. The CDR3 nucleotides read TGTGCCAGCAGTTTTGGTAGGGGCTACACCTTC.

This chain connects TRBV14 to TRBJ1-1; D perhaps matches TRBD1 (6 bases). Germline CDR1 is SGHDN and CDR2 is FVKESK. This CDR3 has 13 amino acids. V was shortened by 5 bases and J by 7 bases, with 14 bases between the two germline ends. CDR3 nucleotides: TGTGCCAGCAGCTTCACAGGGAAGGTTGAAGCTTTCTTT. This gives the protein CASSFTGKVEAFF.

This clonotype has at least ten counts. The V gene is TRBV7-9, the J gene TRBJ2-7, with 9 nucleotides matching TRBD1. This CDR3 is 14 amino acids long. After removal of 5 bases from V and 3 bases from J, the junction contained 5 bases not matched to a gene. The germline V gene has CDR1 SEHNR and CDR2 FQNEAQ (reference sequence). The CDR3 DNA reads as TGTGCCAGCAGCCCCTGGGACAGGGTCTACGAGCAGTACTTC. Protein sequence: CASSPWDRVYEQYF. Looking up the rest from reference TRBV7-9 and TRBJ2-7 gives the full variable domain: DTGVSQNPRHKITKRGQNVTFRCDPISEHNRLYWYRQTLGQGPEFLTYFQNEAQLEKSRLLSDRFSAERPKGSFSTLEIQRTEQGDSAMYLCASSPWDRVYEQYFGPGTRLTVT.

The table lists this clonotype with many counts. V and J are TRBV6-6 and TRBJ2-3; D is unclear. V lost 0 bases and J 0 bases, leaving 4 bases between the germline ends. Germline loops: CDR1 MNHNY, CDR2 SVGAGI (reference sequence). CDR3 size: 14 residues. The CDR3 here is CASSYSSSTDTQYF. The CDR3 DNA reads TGTGCCAGCAGTTACTCGTCAAGCACAGATACGCAGTATTTT.

This clonotype was counted many times. In DNA form, the CDR3 reads TGTGCCAGCAGCCTGACTGTTGGGGGGCGCATATCTGGGGCCAACGTCCTGACTTTC. Protein product: CASSLTVGGRISGANVLTF. The chain is built from TRBV9 and TRBJ2-6; perhaps D is TRBD1 or TRBD2 (6 bases each). The germline V gene encodes CDR1 SGDLS and CDR2 YYNGEE. CDR3 length equals 19 residues. V was shortened by 4 bases and J by 1 base, with 21 bases between the two germline ends. Filled out from reference TRBV9 and TRBJ2-6, the complete variable domain reads DSGVTQTPKHLITATGQRVTLRCSPRSGDLSVYWYQQSLDQGLQFLIQYYNGEERAKGNILERFSAQQFPDLHSELNLSSLELGDSALYFCASSLTVGGRISGANVLTFGAGSRLTVL.

In its sample, this clonotype was seen a few times. This chain joins TRBV3-1 and TRBJ2-7, with TRBD2 matching 9 bases. V shed 4 bases and J 5 bases; nucleotides not matched to a gene: 9. The CDR3 runs to 15 residues. Germline V gene sequence: CDR1 LGHDT, CDR2 YNNKEL (reference sequence). The DNA of the CDR3 is TGTGCCAGCAGCCGAATCAGTGGGACTAGCAACGAGCAGTACTTC. It encodes CASSRISGTSNEQYF.

The rearrangement uses TRBV5-1 and TRBJ2-3, with D maybe TRBD2 (7 bases). Trimming shortened V by 2 bases and J by 2 bases, and 15 bases separated the two germline ends. The germline V gene encodes CDR1 SGHRS and CDR2 YFSETQ. There are 16 residues in the CDR3. In DNA, the CDR3 is TGCGCCAGCAGCTTCTGGGCGGGGGCCAACACAGATACGCAGTATTTT. This sequence encodes CASSFWAGANTDTQYF.

This clonotype occurred a few times. The chain combines TRBV7-2 with TRBJ1-1; D is undetermined. Trimming left V 5 bases short and J 3 bases short, with 10 bases between. Germline-derived CDR1 and CDR2 are SGHTA and FQGNSA. The CDR3 has 13 amino acids. CDR3 amino acids: CASSRWSDTEAFF. The CDR3 DNA follows: TGTGCCAGCAGCCGATGGAGTGACACTGAAGCTTTCTTT. Together with reference TRBV7-2 and TRBJ1-1, the CDR3 gives the full variable domain: GAGVSQSPSNKVTEKGKDVELRCDPISGHTALYWYRQSLGQGLEFLIYFQGNSAPDKSGLPSDRFSAERTGGSVSTLTIQRTQQEDSAVYLCASSRWSDTEAFFGQGTRLTVV.

A few counts support this clonotype. This chain uses TRBV5-8 with TRBJ2-4, with TRBD2 as a possible D gene (6 bases). The V gene's germline CDR1 is SGHTS and CDR2 YDEGEE. There are 17 residues in the CDR3. Trimming removed 0 bases at V and 3 bases at J, with 16 bases between. This CDR3 reads CASSLVWRGPVKNIQYF. CDR3 sequence (DNA): TGTGCCAGCAGCTTGGTGTGGCGGGGCCCTGTCAAAAACATTCAGTACTTC.

This clonotype was observed a few times. The genes are TRBV4-1 and TRBJ2-3; D call uncertain. The CDR3 has 18 residues. The germline V gene has CDR1 MGHRA and CDR2 YSYEKL. With 0 bases removed from V and 1 base from J, the gap between germline ends came to 17 bases. The CDR3 region has the DNA TGCGCCAGCAGCCAAGAAGGGCGAGACTTGGGCGGCACAGATACGCAGTATTTT. Its protein is CASSQEGRDLGGTDTQYF.